Listed below are T cell receptor beta chains from one sample, sequenced in a study of T cell responses to AZD1222 COVID-19 vaccine. Sequenced by immunoSEQ multiplex PCR; TCRdb stores in-frame clones only, minus some. The data hold about 140,000 clones, with roughly 90% observed a single time. This sample comprised peripheral blood, obtained on day 0 of AZD1222 vaccination. These receptors were obtained from an adult in good health. CDR3s include the opening cysteine and the closing phenylalanine or tryptophan. The order of the fields is J gene, clone size, D gene, V gene, CDR3 protein, CDR3 DNA. The D gene is left open where the match is weak. Expanded clones get a size class; other rows say once, few or many, or leave the size out.

>TRBJ2-2|.|.|TRBV2
CASSVGSSYPGELFF
TGTGCCAGCAGTGTTGGTAGTAGCTATCCCGGGGAGCTGTTTTTT
>TRBJ2-7|.|.|TRBV28
CASSRGTALSYEQYF
TGTGCCAGCAGTCGCGGGACAGCTCTCTCCTACGAGCAGTACTTC
>TRBJ2-3|.|TRBD2|TRBV7-2
CASSLLLAGGPQDTQYF
TGTGCCAGCAGCTTATTATTAGCGGGGGGGCCTCAAGATACGCAGTATTTT
>TRBJ1-4|.|.|TRBV9
CASSKDQSGGEKLFF
TGTGCCAGCAGCAAAGACCAAAGCGGAGGTGAAAAACTGTTTTTT
>TRBJ1-6|.|.|TRBV6-6
CASSSGSPLLLHF
TGTGCCAGCAGTTCAGGGTCTCCACTTTTACTCCACTTT
>TRBJ2-7|.|.|TRBV12-1
CASSLHPGQLRVSYEQYF
TGTGCCAGCAGCCTCCACCCGGGACAGTTAAGGGTCTCCTACGAGCAGTACTTC
>TRBJ2-5|.|TRBD2|TRBV6-1
CASSEVTSGSLGETQYF
TGTGCCAGCAGTGAAGTGACTAGCGGGAGTTTGGGAGAGACCCAGTACTTC
>TRBJ2-1|.|.|TRBV27
CASSFGNEQFF
TGTGCCAGCAGTTTTGGGAATGAGCAGTTCTTC
>TRBJ2-7|.|TRBD1|TRBV7-9
CASSPRQATGGLYEQYF
TGTGCCAGCAGCCCGCGGCAGGCTACAGGGGGCTTATACGAGCAGTACTTC
>TRBJ1-5|.|.|TRBV19
CASSPPGAHQPQHF
TGTGCCAGTAGTCCGCCGGGGGCCCATCAGCCCCAGCATTTT
>TRBJ1-1|.|.|TRBV2
CATRGGTEAFF
TGTGCCACACGGGGAGGGACTGAAGCTTTCTTT
>TRBJ2-4|.|.|TRBV5-1
CASSLGVHRQAKNIQYF
TGCGCCAGCAGCCTGGGGGTCCACCGCCAAGCCAAAAACATTCAGTACTTC
>TRBJ1-2|.|.|TRBV6-6
CASSYSSRDVYGYTF
TGTGCCAGCAGTTACTCCAGCAGGGACGTCTATGGCTACACCTTC
>TRBJ2-3|.|.|TRBV4-1
CASSQDPQADTQYF
TGCGCCAGCAGCCAAGACCCGCAGGCAGATACGCAGTATTTT
>TRBJ1-6|.|.|TRBV6-1
CASSEGGGFPSSYNSPLHF
TGTGCCAGCAGTGAAGGGGGGGGCTTTCCCAGCTCCTATAATTCACCCCTCCACTTT
>TRBJ1-1|.|.|TRBV5-6
CASSFSLNLGAFF
TGTGCCAGCAGCTTTAGCTTAAATTTAGGAGCTTTCTTT
>TRBJ1-2|.|.|TRBV5-6
CASSGGTYGYTF
TGTGCCAGCAGCGGGGGAACCTATGGCTACACCTTC
>TRBJ2-7|.|TRBD1|TRBV5-6
CASSLGQFYEQYF
TGTGCCAGCAGCCTGGGACAGTTCTACGAGCAGTACTTC
>TRBJ1-2|.|.|TRBV7-9
CASSGGLPGTHNYGYTF
TGTGCCAGCAGCGGAGGCCTGCCCGGGACGCACAACTATGGCTACACCTTC
>TRBJ2-7|once|.|TRBV7-9
CASRGLGAGYSSYEQYF
TGTGCCAGCCGTGGTCTGGGGGCAGGTTACAGCTCCTACGAGCAGTACTTC
>TRBJ2-1|few|TRBD1|TRBV19
CASSPDRGPEQFF
TGTGCCAGTAGTCCTGACAGGGGGCCGGAGCAGTTCTTC
>TRBJ2-7|.|TRBD1|TRBV6-5
CASSYDHRGAYEQYF
TGTGCCAGCAGTTACGATCACAGGGGGGCCTACGAGCAGTACTTC
>TRBJ1-4|.|.|TRBV6-5
CASRDTGTTNEKLFF
TGTGCCAGCAGAGACACCGGGACAACTAATGAAAAACTGTTTTTT
>TRBJ1-1|.|.|TRBV5-1
CASSLRGTMNTEAFF
TGCGCCAGCAGCTTACGGGGCACGATGAACACTGAAGCTTTCTTT
>TRBJ2-5|.|TRBD1|TRBV14
CASSHLPGQGRETQYF
TGTGCCAGCAGCCACCTACCGGGACAGGGACGCGAGACCCAGTACTTC
>TRBJ2-7|.|TRBD2|TRBV6-5
CASRLAELSYEQYF
TGTGCCAGCAGACTAGCGGAACTATCCTACGAGCAGTACTTC
>TRBJ2-5|.|TRBD2|TRBV28
CASSPLDSGSQETQYF
TGTGCCAGCAGTCCTTTGGATAGCGGGAGTCAAGAGACCCAGTACTTC
>TRBJ1-2|.|TRBD1|TRBV5-4
CASSVPRTGVGYTF
TGTGCCAGCAGCGTACCAAGGACAGGGGTCGGCTACACCTTC
>TRBJ2-3|.|TRBD1|TRBV6-4
CASSDSDRVGTDTQYF
TGTGCCAGCAGTGACTCTGACAGGGTGGGCACAGATACGCAGTATTTT
>TRBJ2-7|.|TRBD2|TRBV7-9
CASSLVGSGGGEQYF
TGTGCCAGCAGCTTAGTGGGTAGCGGGGGTGGCGAGCAGTACTTC
>TRBJ2-3|.|TRBD1|TRBV19
CASSISGTGIEDTQYF
TGTGCCAGTAGTATATCGGGGACAGGGATTGAGGATACGCAGTATTTT
>TRBJ2-5|.|.|TRBV18
CASSPRGGETQYF
TGTGCCAGCTCACCGCGTGGGGGGGAGACCCAGTACTTC
>TRBJ2-2|.|.|TRBV21-1
CASSKQNSGGKNTGELFF
TGTGCCAGCAGCAAACAGAATAGCGGGGGAAAGAACACCGGGGAGCTGTTTTTT
>TRBJ1-1|.|.|TRBV4-1
CASSQDLPASGAFF
TGCGCCAGCAGCCAAGATTTGCCGGCTAGCGGAGCTTTCTTT
>TRBJ2-5|.|.|TRBV7-9
CASSLTQETQYF
TGTGCCAGCAGCTTAACTCAAGAGACCCAGTACTTC
>TRBJ2-7|.|.|TRBV19
CASSISSPLYEQYF
TGTGCCAGTAGTATCAGTAGTCCCCTCTACGAGCAGTACTTC
>TRBJ2-1|.|TRBD2|TRBV3-1/TRBV3-2
CASSQQLAGSSYNEQFF
TGTGCCAGCAGCCAACAACTAGCGGGCAGCTCCTACAATGAGCAGTTCTTC
>TRBJ2-1|.|TRBD2|TRBV5-6
CASSLESIAGASYNEQFF
TGTGCCAGCAGCTTGGAAAGTATAGCGGGAGCCTCCTACAATGAGCAGTTCTTC
>TRBJ2-1|.|TRBD2|TRBV28
CASSFHSGRVNEQFF
TGTGCCAGCAGTTTCCATAGCGGGAGGGTGAATGAGCAGTTCTTC
>TRBJ2-7|.|.|TRBV7-2
CASSSAYEQYF
TGTGCCAGCAGCTCCGCCTACGAGCAGTACTTC
>TRBJ2-3|.|TRBD1|TRBV18
CASSPPIGQGPDTQYF
TGTGCCAGCTCACCACCCATCGGACAGGGCCCAGATACGCAGTATTTT
>TRBJ1-6|.|TRBD1|TRBV7-8
CASSFTGGGSYNSPLHF
TGTGCCAGCAGCTTTACAGGGGGGGGTTCCTATAATTCACCCCTCCACTTT
>TRBJ2-2|once|TRBD1|TRBV15
CATSLSGQGNTGELFF
TGTGCCACCTCTCTCTCGGGACAGGGGAACACCGGGGAGCTGTTTTTT
>TRBJ2-7|.|.|TRBV2
CASWLDGRNYEQYF
TGTGCCAGCTGGTTGGACGGTCGGAACTACGAGCAGTACTTC
>TRBJ2-7|once|.|TRBV12-5
CASGLPPTEYEQYF
TGTGCTAGTGGTCTACCCCCGACAGAGTACGAGCAGTACTTC
>TRBJ1-1|.|.|TRBV6-5
CASRPSGTLPEAFF
TGTGCCAGCAGGCCCTCCGGGACTTTGCCCGAAGCTTTCTTT
>TRBJ2-7|.|TRBD2|TRBV5-4
CASSPEPGLEMGEQYF
TGTGCCAGCAGCCCGGAACCGGGACTAGAAATGGGCGAGCAGTACTTC
>TRBJ2-3|.|TRBD2|TRBV14
CASSGTSWDTQYF
TGTGCCAGCAGCGGGACTAGCTGGGATACGCAGTATTTT
>TRBJ2-1|.|.|TRBV6-5
CASSSFMSSYNEQFF
TGTGCCAGCAGTTCTTTTATGAGCTCCTACAATGAGCAGTTCTTC
>TRBJ2-7|.|TRBD2|TRBV6-5
CASSYFAGVTYEQYF
TGTGCCAGCAGTTACTTCGCGGGAGTCACCTACGAGCAGTACTTC
>TRBJ2-3|.|.|TRBV5-1
CASSLATTAYTDTQYF
TGCGCCAGCAGCTTGGCCACGACGGCCTACACAGATACGCAGTATTTT
>TRBJ1-2|.|.|TRBV5-1
CASSLVGESYYGYTF
TGCGCCAGCAGCTTGGTTGGGGAGTCTTACTATGGCTACACCTTC
>TRBJ2-7|.|.|TRBV18
CASSPTDWYYEQYF
TGTGCCAGCTCACCAACTGACTGGTACTACGAGCAGTACTTC
>TRBJ2-1|.|TRBD1|TRBV11-2
CASSLRAGQANFINEQFF
TGTGCCAGCAGCTTAAGGGCAGGACAGGCCAATTTTATCAATGAGCAGTTCTTC
>TRBJ1-4|few|.|TRBV2
CAGRRQPNEKLFF
TGTGCCGGAAGAAGACAGCCAAATGAAAAACTGTTTTTT
>TRBJ2-7|.|.|TRBV5-1
CASSLVMGEQYF
TGCGCCAGCAGCTTGGTGATGGGCGAGCAGTACTTC
>TRBJ1-5|.|.|TRBV28
CASSAHHEGNQPQHF
TGTGCCAGCAGTGCTCACCACGAAGGCAATCAGCCCCAGCATTTT
>TRBJ2-7|.|.|TRBV19
CASSMEQSYEQYF
TGTGCCAGTAGTATGGAACAATCCTACGAGCAGTACTTC
>TRBJ2-3|.|TRBD2|TRBV7-9
CATPGAGGDTQYF
TGTGCCACCCCGGGGGCGGGGGGTGATACGCAGTATTTT